The rows below give T cell receptor beta chains drawn from one sample of a study of blood T cell repertoires in COVID-19. Repertoires were generated with immunoSEQ multiplex PCR, while TCRdb's copy carries only in-frame clones and drops some. This sample has under 200,000 clones, with 75% to 90% found just once. Sequencing was carried out using PBMCs or T cells enriched from blood (not recorded which). The receptors derive from a woman between 50 and 59 years old who had recovered from COVID-19. Both conserved end residues are part of each CDR3. A D gene is named only where the DNA matches it firmly.

j_call	d_call	v_call	cdr3_aa
TRBJ1-3	.	TRBV28	CASSLHRVANTIYF
TRBJ1-5	TRBD1	TRBV29-1	CSVGDRGPGMPQHF
TRBJ1-1	.	TRBV18	CASSPITGTEAFF
TRBJ2-1	TRBD2	TRBV10-3	CAISAASGGSNEQFF
TRBJ1-2	TRBD1	TRBV6-4	CASRPTDRGYGYTF
TRBJ2-5	.	TRBV20-1	CSASRAGSGLETQYF
TRBJ2-5	.	TRBV29-1	CSSSIAVQETQYF
TRBJ2-2	TRBD1	TRBV11-3	CASSVRDRATGELFF
TRBJ1-5	.	TRBV28	CASSRGQPQHF
TRBJ2-1	.	TRBV19	CASSQNRPVYNEQFF
TRBJ1-2	.	TRBV5-1	CASSREGQRYGYTF
TRBJ2-2	.	TRBV14	CASSPGRGGEYTGELFF
TRBJ2-1	TRBD2	TRBV27	CASSLRAGGNEQFF
TRBJ2-1	.	TRBV7-3	CASSQADYQSSYNEQFF
TRBJ1-1	.	TRBV28	CASSLGQVNTEAFF
TRBJ1-1	.	TRBV18	CASSRTENTEAFF
TRBJ2-3	TRBD1	TRBV19	CASSADRTGGSDTQYF
TRBJ1-2	TRBD1	TRBV18	CASSPGQDLIF
TRBJ2-1	TRBD2	TRBV9	CASSAMTSGKFYNEQFF
TRBJ2-6	.	TRBV2	CASSPNTGGSGANVLTF
TRBJ2-3	.	TRBV3-1/TRBV3-2	CASSQVGAGSTDTQYF
TRBJ1-4	.	TRBV9	CASSALARAGPNEKLFF
TRBJ1-3	.	TRBV14	CASSQPALGNTIYF
TRBJ1-5	.	TRBV5-1	CASSPDGGQPQHF
TRBJ1-1	.	TRBV11-3	CASSLGAGGPEAFF
TRBJ1-5	.	TRBV6-1	CASSEEIWRGFWDQPQHF
TRBJ2-1	TRBD2	TRBV7-2	CASSSAPSGSSYNEQFF
TRBJ2-1	.	TRBV19	CASSIGGANEQFF
TRBJ2-5	TRBD2	TRBV5-1	CASRTSGGAETQYF
TRBJ1-1	.	TRBV25-1	CASTAGIMNTEAFF
TRBJ2-5	.	TRBV30	CAWSAAQGQETQYF
TRBJ1-5	.	TRBV6-6	CASSYSFEAQPQHF
TRBJ2-2	.	TRBV11-3	CANRRSANTGELFF
TRBJ2-3	TRBD2	TRBV7-9	CASSLRTSGGLTDTQYF
TRBJ1-1	TRBD1	TRBV2	CASTGQGSPEAFF
TRBJ1-4	.	TRBV6-5	CASSYWENEKLFF
TRBJ1-1	.	TRBV6-5	CASSYSGGTEAFF
TRBJ2-2	TRBD1	TRBV23-1	CASSQHRGRLPGELFF
TRBJ2-1	.	TRBV24-1	CATAAGAGEQFF
TRBJ2-3	.	TRBV20-1	CSRVGTDTQYF
TRBJ2-2	TRBD2	TRBV4-3	CASSQALGLAGVGELFF
TRBJ1-2	TRBD1	TRBV6-5	CASSTRTGQNYGYTF
TRBJ1-1	.	TRBV11-2	CASSFDVYDMRDTEAFF
TRBJ1-2	.	TRBV20-1	CSARRGYGYTF
TRBJ1-5	.	TRBV6-5	CASSYTGPNQPQHF
TRBJ1-4	.	TRBV5-1	CASSPAGAREKLFF
TRBJ1-1	TRBD1	TRBV10-3	CAITDRVSTEAFF
TRBJ1-1	.	TRBV5-1	CASSMETLNTEAFF
TRBJ2-5	.	TRBV28	CASSSAGAFETQYF
TRBJ1-1	.	TRBV28	CASSPSFDRWNTEAFF
TRBJ2-5	.	TRBV29-1	CSAAERGETQYF
TRBJ2-5	TRBD2	TRBV7-2	CASSLRSGGLGSLRGTQYF